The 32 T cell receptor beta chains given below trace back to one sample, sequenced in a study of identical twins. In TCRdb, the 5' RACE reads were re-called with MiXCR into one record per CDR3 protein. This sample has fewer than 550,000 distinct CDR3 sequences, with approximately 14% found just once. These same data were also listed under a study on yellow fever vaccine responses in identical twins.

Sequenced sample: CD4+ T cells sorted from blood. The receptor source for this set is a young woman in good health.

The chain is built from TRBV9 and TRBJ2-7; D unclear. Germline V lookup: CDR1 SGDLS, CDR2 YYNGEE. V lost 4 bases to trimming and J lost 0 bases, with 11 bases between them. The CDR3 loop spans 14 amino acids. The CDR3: CASSPYASSYEQYF. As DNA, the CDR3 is TGTGCCAGCAGCCCCTACGCGAGCTCCTACGAGCAGTACTTC. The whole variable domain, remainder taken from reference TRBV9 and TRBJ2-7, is DSGVTQTPKHLITATGQRVTLRCSPRSGDLSVYWYQQSLDQGLQFLIQYYNGEERAKGNILERFSAQQFPDLHSELNLSSLELGDSALYFCASSPYASSYEQYFGPGTRLTVT.

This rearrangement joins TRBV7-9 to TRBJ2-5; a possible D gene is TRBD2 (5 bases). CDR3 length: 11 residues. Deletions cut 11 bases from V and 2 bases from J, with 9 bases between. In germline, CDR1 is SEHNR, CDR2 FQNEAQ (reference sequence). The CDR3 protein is CAWGEQETQYF. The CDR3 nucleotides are TGTGCCTGGGGAGAGCAAGAGACCCAGTACTTC. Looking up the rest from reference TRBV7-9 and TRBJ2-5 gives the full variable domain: DTGVSQNPRHKITKRGQNVTFRCDPISEHNRLYWYRQTLGQGPEFLTYFQNEAQLEKSRLLSDRFSAERPKGSFSTLEIQRTEQGDSAMYLCAWGEQETQYFGPGTRLLVL.

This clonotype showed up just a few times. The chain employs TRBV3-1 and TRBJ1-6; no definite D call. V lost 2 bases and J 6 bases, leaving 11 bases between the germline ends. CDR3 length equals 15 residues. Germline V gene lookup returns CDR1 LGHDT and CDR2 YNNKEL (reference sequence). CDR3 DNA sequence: TGTGCCAGCAGCCAATCCAGGCTAGGTAATTCACCCCTCCACTTT. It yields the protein CASSQSRLGNSPLHF.

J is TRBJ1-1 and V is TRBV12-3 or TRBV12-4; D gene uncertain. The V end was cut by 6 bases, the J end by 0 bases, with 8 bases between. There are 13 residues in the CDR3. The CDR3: CASRQTLNTEAFF. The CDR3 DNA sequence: TGTGCCAGCAGACAGACTTTGAACACTGAAGCTTTCTTT.

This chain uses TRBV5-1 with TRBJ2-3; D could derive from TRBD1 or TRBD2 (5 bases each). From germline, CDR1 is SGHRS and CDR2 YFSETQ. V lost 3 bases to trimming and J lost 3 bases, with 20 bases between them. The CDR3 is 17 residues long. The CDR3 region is CASSSYLGRAKTDTQYF. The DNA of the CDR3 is TGCGCCAGCAGCTCGTACTTGGGACGGGCCAAAACAGATACGCAGTATTTT. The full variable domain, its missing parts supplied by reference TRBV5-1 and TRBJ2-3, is KAGVTQTPRYLIKTRGQQVTLSCSPISGHRSVSWYQQTPGQGLQFLFEYFSETQRNKGNFPGRFSGRQFSNSRSEMNVSTLELGDSALYLCASSSYLGRAKTDTQYFGPGTRLTVL.

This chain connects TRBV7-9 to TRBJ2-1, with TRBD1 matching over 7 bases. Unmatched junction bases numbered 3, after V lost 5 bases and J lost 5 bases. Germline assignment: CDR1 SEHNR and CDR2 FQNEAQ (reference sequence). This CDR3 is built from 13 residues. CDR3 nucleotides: TGTGCCAGCAGCGAAGGGACAGACAATGAGCAGTTCTTC. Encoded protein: CASSEGTDNEQFF.

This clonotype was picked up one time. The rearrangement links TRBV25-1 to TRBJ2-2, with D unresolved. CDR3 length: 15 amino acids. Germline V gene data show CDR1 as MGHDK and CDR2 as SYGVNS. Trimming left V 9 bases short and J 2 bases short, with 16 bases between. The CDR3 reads CARPNCQINTGELFF. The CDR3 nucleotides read TGTGCCAGGCCGAACTGCCAGATCAACACCGGGGAGCTGTTTTTT.

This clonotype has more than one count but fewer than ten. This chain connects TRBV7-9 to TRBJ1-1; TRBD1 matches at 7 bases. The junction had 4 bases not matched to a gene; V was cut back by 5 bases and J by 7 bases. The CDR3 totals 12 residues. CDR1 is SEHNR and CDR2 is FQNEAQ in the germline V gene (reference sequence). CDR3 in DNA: TGTGCCAGCAGCCAGACAGGGCTTGAAGCTTTCTTT. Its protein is CASSQTGLEAFF.

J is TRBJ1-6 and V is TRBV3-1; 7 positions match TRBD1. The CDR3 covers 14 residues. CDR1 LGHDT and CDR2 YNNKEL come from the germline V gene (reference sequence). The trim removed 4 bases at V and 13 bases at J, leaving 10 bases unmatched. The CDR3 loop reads CASSRQGDPSPLHF. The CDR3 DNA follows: TGTGCCAGCAGCCGACAGGGAGACCCCTCGCCCCTCCACTTT.

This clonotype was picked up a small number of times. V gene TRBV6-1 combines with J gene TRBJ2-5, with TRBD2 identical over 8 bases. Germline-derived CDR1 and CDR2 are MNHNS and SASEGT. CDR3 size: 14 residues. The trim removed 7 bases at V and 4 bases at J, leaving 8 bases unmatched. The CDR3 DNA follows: TGTGCCAGCATCGACCGGGGGGGCTTAGAGACCCAGTACTTC. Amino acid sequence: CASIDRGGLETQYF.

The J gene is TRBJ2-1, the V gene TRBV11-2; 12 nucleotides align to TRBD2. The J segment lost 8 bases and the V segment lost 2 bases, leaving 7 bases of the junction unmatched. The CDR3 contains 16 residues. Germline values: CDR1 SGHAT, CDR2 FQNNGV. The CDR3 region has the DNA TGTGCCAGCAGCTTATGGGGTACTAGCGGGGGGTATGAGCAGTTCTTC. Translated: CASSLWGTSGGYEQFF.

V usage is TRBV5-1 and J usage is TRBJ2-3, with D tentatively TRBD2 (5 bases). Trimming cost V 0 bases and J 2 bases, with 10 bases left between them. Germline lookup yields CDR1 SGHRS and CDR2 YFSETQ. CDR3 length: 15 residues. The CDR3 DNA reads TGCGCCAGCAGCTTGGCGGCGGACTTCACAGATACGCAGTATTTT. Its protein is CASSLAADFTDTQYF.

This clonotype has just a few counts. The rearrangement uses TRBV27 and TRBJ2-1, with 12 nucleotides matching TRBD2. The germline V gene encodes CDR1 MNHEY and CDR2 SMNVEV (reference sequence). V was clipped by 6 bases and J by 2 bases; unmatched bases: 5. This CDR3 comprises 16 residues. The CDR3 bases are TGTGCCAGCAGCAAGACTAGCGGGGGACCCTACAATGAGCAGTTCTTC. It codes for CASSKTSGGPYNEQFF.

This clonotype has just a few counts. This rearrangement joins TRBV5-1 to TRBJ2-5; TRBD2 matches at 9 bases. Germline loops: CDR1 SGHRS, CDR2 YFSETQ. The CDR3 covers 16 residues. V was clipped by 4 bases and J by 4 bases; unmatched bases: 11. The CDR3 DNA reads TGCGCCAGCAGCCCCCGGATTAGCGGGGGCAGAGAGACCCAGTACTTC. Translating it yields CASSPRISGGRETQYF.

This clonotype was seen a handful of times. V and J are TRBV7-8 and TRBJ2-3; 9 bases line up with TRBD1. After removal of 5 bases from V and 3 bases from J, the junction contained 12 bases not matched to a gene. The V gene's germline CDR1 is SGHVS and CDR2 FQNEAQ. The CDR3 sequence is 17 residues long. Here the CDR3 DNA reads TGTGCCAGCAGCCTCAGGGTTCGACAGGGGGTAACAGATACGCAGTATTTT. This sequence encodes CASSLRVRQGVTDTQYF.

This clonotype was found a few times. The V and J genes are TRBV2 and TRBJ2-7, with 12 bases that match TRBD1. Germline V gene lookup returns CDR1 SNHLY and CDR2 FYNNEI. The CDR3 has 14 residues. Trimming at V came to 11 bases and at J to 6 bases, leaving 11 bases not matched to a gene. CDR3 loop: CAGEGTGGKGEQYV. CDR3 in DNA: TGTGCCGGCGAGGGGACAGGGGGCAAGGGCGAGCAGTACGTC.

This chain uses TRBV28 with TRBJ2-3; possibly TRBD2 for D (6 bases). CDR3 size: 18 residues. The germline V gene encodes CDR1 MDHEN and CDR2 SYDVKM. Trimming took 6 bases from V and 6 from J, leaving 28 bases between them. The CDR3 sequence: CASRPQRLLARSRDTQYF. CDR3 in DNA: TGTGCCAGCAGACCTCAAAGATTACTAGCACGAAGTAGGGATACGCAGTATTTT.

The CDR3 here is CASSLDGLRANTEAFF. As DNA, the CDR3 is TGCGCCAGCAGCTTGGATGGGTTGCGTGCGAACACTGAAGCTTTCTTT. This chain links TRBV5-1 with TRBJ1-1; D gene unclear. The germline V gene has CDR1 SGHRS and CDR2 YFSETQ. V was shortened by 0 bases and J by 1 base, with 13 bases between the two germline ends. CDR3 length: 16 residues.

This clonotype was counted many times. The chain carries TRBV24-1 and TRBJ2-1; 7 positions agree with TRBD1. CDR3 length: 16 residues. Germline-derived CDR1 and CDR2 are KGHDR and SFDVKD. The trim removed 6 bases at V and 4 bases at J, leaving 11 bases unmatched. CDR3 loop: CATSNNRGPPYNEQFF. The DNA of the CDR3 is TGTGCCACCAGTAACAACAGGGGTCCTCCTTACAATGAGCAGTTCTTC.

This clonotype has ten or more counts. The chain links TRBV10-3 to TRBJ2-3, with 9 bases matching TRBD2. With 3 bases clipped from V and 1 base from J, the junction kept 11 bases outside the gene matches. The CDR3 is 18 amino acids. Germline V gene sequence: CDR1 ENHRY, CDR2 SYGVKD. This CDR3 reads CAISDAGGGGSRTDTQYF. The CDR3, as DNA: TGTGCCATCAGTGACGCGGGCGGGGGGGGTTCCCGCACAGATACGCAGTATTTT.

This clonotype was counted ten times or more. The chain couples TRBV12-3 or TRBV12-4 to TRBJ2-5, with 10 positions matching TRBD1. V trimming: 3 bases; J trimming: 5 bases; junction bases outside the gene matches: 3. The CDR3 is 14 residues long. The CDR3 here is CASSLGQGTETQYF. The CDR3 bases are TGTGCCAGCAGTTTGGGACAGGGGACGGAGACCCAGTACTTC.

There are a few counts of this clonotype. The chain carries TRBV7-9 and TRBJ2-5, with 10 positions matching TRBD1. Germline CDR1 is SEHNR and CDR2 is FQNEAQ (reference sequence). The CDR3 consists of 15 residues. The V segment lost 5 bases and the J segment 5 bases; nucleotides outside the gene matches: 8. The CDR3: CASSRGQGRLETQYF. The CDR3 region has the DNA TGTGCCAGCAGCCGGGGACAGGGGAGGCTGGAGACCCAGTACTTC.

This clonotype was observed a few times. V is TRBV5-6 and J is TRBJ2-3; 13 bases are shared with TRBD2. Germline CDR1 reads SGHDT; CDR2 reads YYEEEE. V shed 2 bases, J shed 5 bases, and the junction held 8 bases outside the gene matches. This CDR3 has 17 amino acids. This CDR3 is CASSFGTSGNRGDTQYF. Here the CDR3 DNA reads TGTGCCAGCAGCTTCGGGACTAGCGGGAACCGAGGAGATACGCAGTATTTT.

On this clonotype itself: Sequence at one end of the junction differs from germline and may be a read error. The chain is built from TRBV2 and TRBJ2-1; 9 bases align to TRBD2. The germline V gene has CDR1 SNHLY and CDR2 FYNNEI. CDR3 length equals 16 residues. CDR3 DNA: TGTGCCAGCGTTCCTAGCGGGGCGATTGGGGACAATGAGCAGGTCTTC. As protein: CASVPSGAIGDNEQVF.

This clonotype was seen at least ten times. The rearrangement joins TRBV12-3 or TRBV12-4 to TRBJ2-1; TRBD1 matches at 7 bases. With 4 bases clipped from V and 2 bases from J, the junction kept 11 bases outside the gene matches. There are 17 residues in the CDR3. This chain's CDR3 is CASSSRGRGVAYNEQFF. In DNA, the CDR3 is TGTGCCAGCAGTTCTAGGGGGCGCGGTGTCGCCTACAATGAGCAGTTCTTC.

CDR3 bases: TGTGCCAGCAGGGTAGCGGGATTAACCTACGAGCAGTACTTC. Protein product: CASRVAGLTYEQYF. The V call is TRBV6-1, the J call TRBJ2-7, with 8 bases that match TRBD2. V lost 6 bases to trimming and J lost 2 bases; unmatched junction nucleotides: 6. Germline CDR1 and CDR2: MNHNS and SASEGT. The CDR3 sequence is 14 residues long.

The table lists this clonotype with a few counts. CDR3 sequence: CASNDPGVRGAKNIQYF. CDR3 in DNA: TGTGCCAGCAACGACCCCGGGGTCCGGGGGGCCAAAAACATTCAGTACTTC. The chain couples TRBV28 to TRBJ2-4, with D possibly TRBD2 on 6 matching bases. Per germline, CDR1 MDHEN and CDR2 SYDVKM. This CDR3 is built from 17 residues. V lost 7 bases to trimming and J lost 1 base, with 20 bases between them.

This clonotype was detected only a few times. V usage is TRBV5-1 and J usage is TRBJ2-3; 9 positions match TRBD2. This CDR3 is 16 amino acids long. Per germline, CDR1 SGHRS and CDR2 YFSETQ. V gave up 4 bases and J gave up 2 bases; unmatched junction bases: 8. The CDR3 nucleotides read TGCGCCAGCAGCCCCGGACTAGCGAGTGTCACAGATACGCAGTATTTT. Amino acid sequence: CASSPGLASVTDTQYF. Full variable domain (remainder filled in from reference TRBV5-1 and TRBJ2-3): KAGVTQTPRYLIKTRGQQVTLSCSPISGHRSVSWYQQTPGQGLQFLFEYFSETQRNKGNFPGRFSGRQFSNSRSEMNVSTLELGDSALYLCASSPGLASVTDTQYFGPGTRLTVL.

The DNA for the CDR3 is TGTGCCAGCGATGCAGGGTTAGCTGGAAACACCATATATTTT. It codes for CASDAGLAGNTIYF. The chain has TRBV7-9 and TRBJ1-3; D possibly corresponds to TRBD1 (5 bases). The CDR3 covers 14 residues. Between the trimmed V and J ends, which lost 8 bases and 2 bases, there was a span of 13 bases. Germline CDR1 and CDR2: SEHNR and FQNEAQ (reference sequence).

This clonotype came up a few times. CDR3 bases: TGTGCCACCAGTGATTCGGGGGGGTCAAACGCCCCTAGCACAGATACGCAGTATTTT. Translated, it gives CATSDSGGSNAPSTDTQYF. The chain couples TRBV24-1 to TRBJ2-3; 8 bases line up with TRBD2. CDR3 size: 19 residues. CDR1 is KGHDR, CDR2 SFDVKD, per germline. V dropped 2 bases and J dropped 0; count of bases not matched to a gene: 12.

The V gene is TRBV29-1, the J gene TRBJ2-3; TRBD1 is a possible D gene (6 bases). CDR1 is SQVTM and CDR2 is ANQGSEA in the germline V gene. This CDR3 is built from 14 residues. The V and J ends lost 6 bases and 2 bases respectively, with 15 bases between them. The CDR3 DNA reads TGCAGCGTGGGGGCCCGCCTATACACAGATACGCAGTATTTT. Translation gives CSVGARLYTDTQYF.

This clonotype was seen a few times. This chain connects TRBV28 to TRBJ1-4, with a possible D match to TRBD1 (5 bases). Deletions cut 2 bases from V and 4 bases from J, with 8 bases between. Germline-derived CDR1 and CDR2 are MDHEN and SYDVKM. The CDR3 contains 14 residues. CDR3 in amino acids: CASSLGHFNEKLFF. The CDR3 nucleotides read TGTGCCAGCAGTTTAGGACATTTTAATGAAAAACTGTTTTTT.